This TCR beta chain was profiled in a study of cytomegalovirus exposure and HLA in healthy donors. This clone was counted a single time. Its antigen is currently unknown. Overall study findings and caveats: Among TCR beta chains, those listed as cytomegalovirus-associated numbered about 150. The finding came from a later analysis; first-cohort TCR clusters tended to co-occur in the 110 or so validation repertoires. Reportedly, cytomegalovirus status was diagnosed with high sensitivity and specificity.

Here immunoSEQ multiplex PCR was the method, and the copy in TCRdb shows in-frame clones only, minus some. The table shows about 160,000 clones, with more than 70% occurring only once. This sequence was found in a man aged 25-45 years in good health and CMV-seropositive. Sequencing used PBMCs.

The DNA for the CDR3 is TGTGCCAGCAGCTTAACGGGACAGTTGCAGTTCTTC. It is translated as CASSLTGQLQFF. The chain uses TRBV7-3 and TRBJ2-1; 7 nucleotides align to TRBD1. This CDR3 comprises 12 residues. V gave up 0 bases and J gave up 12 bases; unmatched junction bases: 2. CDR1 and CDR2 from the germline V gene are SGHTA and FQGTGA.